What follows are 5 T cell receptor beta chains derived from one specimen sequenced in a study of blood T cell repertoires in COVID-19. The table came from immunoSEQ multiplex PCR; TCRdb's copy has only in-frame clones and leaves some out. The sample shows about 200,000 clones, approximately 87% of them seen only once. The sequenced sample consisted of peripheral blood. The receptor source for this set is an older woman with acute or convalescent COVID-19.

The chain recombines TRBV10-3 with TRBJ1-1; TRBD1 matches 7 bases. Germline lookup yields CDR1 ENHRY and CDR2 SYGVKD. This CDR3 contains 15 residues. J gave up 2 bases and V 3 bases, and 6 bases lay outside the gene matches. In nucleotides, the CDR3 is TGTGCCATCAGTGATTCGACAGGGCGAAACACTGAAGCTTTCTTT. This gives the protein CAISDSTGRNTEAFF.

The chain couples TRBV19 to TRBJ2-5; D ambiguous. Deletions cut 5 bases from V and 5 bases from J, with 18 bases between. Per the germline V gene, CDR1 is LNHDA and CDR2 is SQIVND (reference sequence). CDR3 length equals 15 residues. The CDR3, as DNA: TGTGCCAGTAGTTCCCTCGGTCCCCCACGGGAGACCCAGTACTTC. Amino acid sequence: CASSSLGPPRETQYF.

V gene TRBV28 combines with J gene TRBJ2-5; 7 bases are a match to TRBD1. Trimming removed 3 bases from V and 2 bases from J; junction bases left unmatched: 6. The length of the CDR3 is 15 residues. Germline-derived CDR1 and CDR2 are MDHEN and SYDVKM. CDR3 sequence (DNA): TGTGCCAGCAGTTTGGGTCTCAGGGGGCAAGAGACCCAGTACTTC. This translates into CASSLGLRGQETQYF.

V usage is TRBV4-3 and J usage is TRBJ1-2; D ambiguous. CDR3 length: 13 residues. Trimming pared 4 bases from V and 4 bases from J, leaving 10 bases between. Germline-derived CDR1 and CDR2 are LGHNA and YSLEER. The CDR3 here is CASSLGGGYGYTF. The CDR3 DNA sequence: TGCGCCAGCAGCCTCGGCGGAGGCTATGGCTACACCTTC.

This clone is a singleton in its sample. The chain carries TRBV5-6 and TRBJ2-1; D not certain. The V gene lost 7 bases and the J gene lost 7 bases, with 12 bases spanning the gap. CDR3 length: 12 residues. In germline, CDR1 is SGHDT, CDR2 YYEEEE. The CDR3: CASAETSNEQFF. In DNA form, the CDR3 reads TGTGCCAGCGCGGAGACTTCTAATGAGCAGTTCTTC.